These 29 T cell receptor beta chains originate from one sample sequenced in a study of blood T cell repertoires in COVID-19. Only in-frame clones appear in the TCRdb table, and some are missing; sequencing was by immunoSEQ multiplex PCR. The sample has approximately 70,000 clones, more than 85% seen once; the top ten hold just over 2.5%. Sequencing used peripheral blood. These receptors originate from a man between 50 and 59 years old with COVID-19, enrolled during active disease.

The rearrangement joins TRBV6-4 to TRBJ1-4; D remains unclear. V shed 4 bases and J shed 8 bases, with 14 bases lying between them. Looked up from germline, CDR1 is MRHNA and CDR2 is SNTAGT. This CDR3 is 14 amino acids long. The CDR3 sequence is CASSVMEGSEKLFF. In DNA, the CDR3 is TGTGCCAGCAGTGTAATGGAAGGTAGCGAAAAACTGTTTTTT.

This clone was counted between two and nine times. CDR3 region: CASRTGQFTYEQYF. Written as DNA, the CDR3 is TGTGCCAGCAGAACCGGACAGTTCACCTACGAGCAGTACTTC. This chain connects TRBV6-5 to TRBJ2-7, with D tentatively TRBD1 (6 bases). Germline CDR1 is MNHEY and CDR2 is SVGAGI. The V gene lost 6 bases and the J gene lost 2 bases, with 14 bases spanning the gap. The CDR3 spans 14 residues.

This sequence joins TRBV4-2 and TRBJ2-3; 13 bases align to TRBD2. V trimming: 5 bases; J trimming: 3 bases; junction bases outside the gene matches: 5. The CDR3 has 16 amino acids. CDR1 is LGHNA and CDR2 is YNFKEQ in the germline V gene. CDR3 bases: TGTGCCAGCAGCGCACGACTAGCGGGAGGAACAGATACGCAGTATTTT. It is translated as CASSARLAGGTDTQYF.

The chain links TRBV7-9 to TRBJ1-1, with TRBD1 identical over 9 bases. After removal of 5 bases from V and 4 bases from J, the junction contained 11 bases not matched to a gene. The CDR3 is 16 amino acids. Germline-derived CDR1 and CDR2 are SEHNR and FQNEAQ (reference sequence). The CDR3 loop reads CASSPIYRGRGTEAFF. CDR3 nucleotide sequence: TGTGCCAGCAGCCCCATTTACAGGGGGCGCGGCACTGAAGCTTTCTTT.

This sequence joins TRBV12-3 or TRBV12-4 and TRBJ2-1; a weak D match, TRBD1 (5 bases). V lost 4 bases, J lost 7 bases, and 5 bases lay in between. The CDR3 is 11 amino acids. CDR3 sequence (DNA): TGTGCCAGCAGTTCAGGGAATGAGCAGTTCTTC. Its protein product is CASSSGNEQFF.

The CDR3 loop is CASSIGTGARNSPLHF. The DNA of the CDR3 is TGCGCCAGCAGCATTGGGACAGGGGCGCGGAATTCACCCCTCCACTTT. The chain uses TRBV4-1 and TRBJ1-6; 10 bases line up with TRBD1. This CDR3 region has 16 residues. CDR1 and CDR2 from the germline V gene are MGHRA and YSYEKL. Trimming removed 5 bases from V and 7 bases from J; junction bases left unmatched: 8.

CDR3 protein: CASSQDVPRSGNTIYF. The CDR3 coding sequence is TGTGCCAGCAGCCAAGACGTACCGAGGAGTGGAAACACCATATATTTT. The chain combines TRBV3-1 (or the pseudogene TRBV3-2) with TRBJ1-3, with no clear D. The CDR3 totals 16 residues. Germline V lookup: CDR1 LGHDT, CDR2 YNNKEL (reference sequence). Deletions cut 0 bases from V and 3 bases from J, with 12 bases between.

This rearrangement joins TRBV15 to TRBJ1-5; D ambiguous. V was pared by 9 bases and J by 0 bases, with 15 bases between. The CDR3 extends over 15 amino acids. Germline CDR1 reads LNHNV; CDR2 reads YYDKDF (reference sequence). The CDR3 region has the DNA TGTGCCACGACCGGGGAGAGGAGTAGCAATCAGCCCCAGCATTTT. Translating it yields CATTGERSSNQPQHF.

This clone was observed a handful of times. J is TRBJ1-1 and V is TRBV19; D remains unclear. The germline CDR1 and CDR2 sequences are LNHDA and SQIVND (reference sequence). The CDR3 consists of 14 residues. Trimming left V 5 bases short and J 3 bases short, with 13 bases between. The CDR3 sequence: CASSPTRRDTEAFF. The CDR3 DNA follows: TGTGCCAGTAGTCCGACAAGGAGGGACACTGAAGCTTTCTTT.

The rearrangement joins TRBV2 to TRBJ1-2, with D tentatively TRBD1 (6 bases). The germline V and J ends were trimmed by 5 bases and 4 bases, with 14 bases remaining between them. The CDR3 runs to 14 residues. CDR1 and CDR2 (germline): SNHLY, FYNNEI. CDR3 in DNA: TGTGCCAGCAGTTTCTGGACAGACCCCTATGGCTACACCTTC. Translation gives CASSFWTDPYGYTF.

The DNA for the CDR3 is TGTGCCAGCTCTACGGACTTCAGGCGGCAGTACGTC. The encoded protein is CASSTDFRRQYV. This rearrangement joins TRBV28 to TRBJ2-7, with TRBD2 as a possible D gene (5 bases). V lost 8 bases and J lost 9, with 17 bases in between. Per germline, CDR1 MDHEN and CDR2 SYDVKM. The CDR3 loop spans 12 amino acids.

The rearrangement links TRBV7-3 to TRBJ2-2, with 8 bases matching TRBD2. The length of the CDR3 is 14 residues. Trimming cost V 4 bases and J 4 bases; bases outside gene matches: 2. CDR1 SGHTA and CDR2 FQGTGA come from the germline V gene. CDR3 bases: TGTGCCAGCAGCTGGACTAGCAGCACCGGGGAGCTGTTTTTT. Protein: CASSWTSSTGELFF.

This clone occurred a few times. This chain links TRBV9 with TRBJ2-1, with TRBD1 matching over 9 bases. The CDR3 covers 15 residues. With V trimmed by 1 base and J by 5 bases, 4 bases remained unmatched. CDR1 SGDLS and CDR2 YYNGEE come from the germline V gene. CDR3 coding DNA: TGTGCCAGCAGCGTACGGACAGGGGCGAACAATGAGCAGTTCTTC. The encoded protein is CASSVRTGANNEQFF.

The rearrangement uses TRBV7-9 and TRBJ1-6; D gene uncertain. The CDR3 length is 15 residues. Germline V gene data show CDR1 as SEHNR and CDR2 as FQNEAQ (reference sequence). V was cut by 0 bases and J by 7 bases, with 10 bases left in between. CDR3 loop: CASSLALAENSPLHF. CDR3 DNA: TGTGCCAGCAGCTTAGCCCTGGCAGAAAATTCACCCCTCCACTTT.

The CDR3 region has the DNA TGTGCCAGCAGCCCCCTTATGTTGGCCGAGCAGTACGTC. It yields the protein CASSPLMLAEQYV. The chain uses TRBV6-5 and TRBJ2-7; D ambiguous. CDR1 and CDR2 from the germline V gene are MNHEY and SVGAGI. The ends were cut back, 6 bases at V and 6 bases at J, with 15 bases in the middle. CDR3 size: 13 residues.

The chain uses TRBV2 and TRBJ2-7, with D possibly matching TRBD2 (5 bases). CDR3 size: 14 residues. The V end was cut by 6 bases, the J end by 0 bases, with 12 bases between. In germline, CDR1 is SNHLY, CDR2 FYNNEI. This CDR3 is CASSVLLGSYEQYF. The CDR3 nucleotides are TGTGCCAGCAGCGTCCTACTAGGCTCCTACGAGCAGTACTTC.

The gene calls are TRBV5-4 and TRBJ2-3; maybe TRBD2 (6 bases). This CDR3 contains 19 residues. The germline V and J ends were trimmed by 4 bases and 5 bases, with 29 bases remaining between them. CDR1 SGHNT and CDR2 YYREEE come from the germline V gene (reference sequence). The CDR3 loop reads CASSRAQRVGRDGGDTQYF. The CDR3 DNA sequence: TGTGCCAGCAGCCGGGCTCAGCGGGTTGGGCGGGACGGGGGAGATACGCAGTATTTT.

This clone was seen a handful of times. CDR3 sequence reads: CASSLWSSGQGGQETQYF. The CDR3 DNA reads as TGTGCCAGCAGTTTATGGTCTTCCGGACAGGGGGGCCAAGAGACCCAGTACTTC. The chain links TRBV28 to TRBJ2-5; the match to TRBD1 covers 10 bases. CDR3 length: 18 amino acids. V was pared by 0 bases and J by 1 base, with 8 bases of the junction left unmatched. Germline CDR1 and CDR2: MDHEN and SYDVKM.

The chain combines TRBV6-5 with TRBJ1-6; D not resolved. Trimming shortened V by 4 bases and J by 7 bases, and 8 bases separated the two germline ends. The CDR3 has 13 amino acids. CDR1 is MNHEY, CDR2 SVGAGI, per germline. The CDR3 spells CASSSGLNSPLHF. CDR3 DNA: TGTGCCAGCAGTTCAGGCCTAAATTCACCCCTCCACTTT.

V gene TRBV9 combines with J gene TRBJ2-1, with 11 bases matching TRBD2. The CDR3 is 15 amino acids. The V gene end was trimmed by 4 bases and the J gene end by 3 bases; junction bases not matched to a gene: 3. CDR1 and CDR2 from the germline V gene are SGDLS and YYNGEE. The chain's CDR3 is CASSFGLAGYNEQFF. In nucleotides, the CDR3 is TGTGCCAGCAGCTTTGGACTAGCGGGCTACAATGAGCAGTTCTTC.

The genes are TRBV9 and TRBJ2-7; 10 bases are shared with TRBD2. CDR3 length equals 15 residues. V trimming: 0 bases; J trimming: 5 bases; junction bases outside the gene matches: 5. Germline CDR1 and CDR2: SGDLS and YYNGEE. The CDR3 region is CASSVGQREGNEQYF. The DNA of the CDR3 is TGTGCCAGCAGCGTAGGCCAGCGGGAGGGGAACGAGCAGTACTTC. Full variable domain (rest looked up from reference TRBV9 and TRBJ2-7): DSGVTQTPKHLITATGQRVTLRCSPRSGDLSVYWYQQSLDQGLQFLIQYYNGEERAKGNILERFSAQQFPDLHSELNLSSLELGDSALYFCASSVGQREGNEQYFGPGTRLTVT.

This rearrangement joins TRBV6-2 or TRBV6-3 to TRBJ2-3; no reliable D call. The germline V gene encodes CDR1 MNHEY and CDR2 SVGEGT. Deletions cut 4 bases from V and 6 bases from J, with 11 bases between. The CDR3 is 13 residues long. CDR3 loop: CASSSPSRDTQYF. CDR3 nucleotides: TGTGCCAGCAGTTCGCCCTCCAGGGATACGCAGTATTTT.

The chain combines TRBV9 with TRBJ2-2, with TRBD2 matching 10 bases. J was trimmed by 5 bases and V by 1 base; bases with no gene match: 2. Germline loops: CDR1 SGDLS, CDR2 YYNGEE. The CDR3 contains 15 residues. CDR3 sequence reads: CASSVLAGDTGELFF. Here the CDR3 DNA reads TGTGCCAGCAGCGTACTAGCGGGAGATACCGGGGAGCTGTTTTTT.

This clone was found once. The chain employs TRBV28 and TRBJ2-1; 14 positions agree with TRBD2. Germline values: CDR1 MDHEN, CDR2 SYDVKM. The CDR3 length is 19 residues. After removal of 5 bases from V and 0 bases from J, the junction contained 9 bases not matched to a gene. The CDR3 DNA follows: TGTGCCAGCAGTGCCGGACTAGCGGGGGGTTGGAGCTCCTACAATGAGCAGTTCTTC. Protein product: CASSAGLAGGWSSYNEQFF.

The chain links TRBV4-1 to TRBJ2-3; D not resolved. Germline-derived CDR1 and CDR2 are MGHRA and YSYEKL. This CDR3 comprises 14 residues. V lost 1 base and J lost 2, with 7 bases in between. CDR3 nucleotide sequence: TGCGCCAGCAGCCAAGTAGTGCCCACAGATACGCAGTATTTT. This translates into CASSQVVPTDTQYF.

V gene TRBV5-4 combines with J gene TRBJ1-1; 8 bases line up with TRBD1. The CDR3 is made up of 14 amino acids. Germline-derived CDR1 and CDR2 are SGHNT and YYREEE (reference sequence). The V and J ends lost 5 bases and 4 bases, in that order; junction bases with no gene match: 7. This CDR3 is CASRTTGALTEAFF. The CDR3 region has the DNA TGTGCCAGCAGAACGACAGGGGCCCTCACTGAAGCTTTCTTT.

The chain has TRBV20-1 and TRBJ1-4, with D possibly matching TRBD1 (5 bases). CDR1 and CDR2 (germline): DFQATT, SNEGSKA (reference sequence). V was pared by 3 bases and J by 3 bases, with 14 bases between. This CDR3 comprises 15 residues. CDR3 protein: CSASRGGQSNEKLFF. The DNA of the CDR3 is TGCAGTGCTAGTAGGGGCGGCCAGTCTAATGAAAAACTGTTTTTT.

CDR3 nucleotide sequence: TGTGCCAGCAGTTTAACCGGGACAGGGGTGGAGACCCAGTACTTC. Translation gives CASSLTGTGVETQYF. The V and J genes are TRBV27 and TRBJ2-5; TRBD1 matches 10 bases. The CDR3 sequence is 15 residues long. V shed 2 bases, J shed 5 bases, and the junction held 5 bases outside the gene matches. CDR1 and CDR2 (germline): MNHEY, SMNVEV (reference sequence).

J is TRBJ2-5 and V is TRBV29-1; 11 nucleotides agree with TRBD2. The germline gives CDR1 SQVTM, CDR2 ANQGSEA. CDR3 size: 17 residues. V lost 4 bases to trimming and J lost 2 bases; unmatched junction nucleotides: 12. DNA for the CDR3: TGCAGCGTTGTGGATCGACTAGCGGGGTCTTATCAAGAGACCCAGTACTTC. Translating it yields CSVVDRLAGSYQETQYF. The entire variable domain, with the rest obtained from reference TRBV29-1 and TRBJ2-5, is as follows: SAVISQKPSRDICQRGTSLTIQCQVDSQVTMMFWYRQQPGQSLTLIATANQGSEATYESGFVIDKFPISRPNLTFSTLTVSNMSPEDSSIYLCSVVDRLAGSYQETQYFGPGTRLLVL.